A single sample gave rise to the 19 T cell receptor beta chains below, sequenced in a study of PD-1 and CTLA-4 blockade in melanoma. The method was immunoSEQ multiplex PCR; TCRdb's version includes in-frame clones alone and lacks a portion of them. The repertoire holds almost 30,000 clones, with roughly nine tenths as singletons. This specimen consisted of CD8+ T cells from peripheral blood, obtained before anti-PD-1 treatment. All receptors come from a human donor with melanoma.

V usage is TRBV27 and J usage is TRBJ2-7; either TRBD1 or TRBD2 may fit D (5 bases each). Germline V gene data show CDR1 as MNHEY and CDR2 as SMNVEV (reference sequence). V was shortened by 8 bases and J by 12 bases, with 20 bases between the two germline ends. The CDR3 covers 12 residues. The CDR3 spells CASGPQTPGTYF. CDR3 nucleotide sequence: TGTGCCAGCGGTCCACAAACGCCGGGGACGTACTTC.

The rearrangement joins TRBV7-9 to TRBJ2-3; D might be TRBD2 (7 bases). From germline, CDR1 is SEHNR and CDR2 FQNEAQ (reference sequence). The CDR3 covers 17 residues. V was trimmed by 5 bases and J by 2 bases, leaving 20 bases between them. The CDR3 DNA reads TGTGCCAGCAGCCCCCCGGCCGGCGGGGGCTACACAGATACGCAGTATTTT. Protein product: CASSPPAGGGYTDTQYF.

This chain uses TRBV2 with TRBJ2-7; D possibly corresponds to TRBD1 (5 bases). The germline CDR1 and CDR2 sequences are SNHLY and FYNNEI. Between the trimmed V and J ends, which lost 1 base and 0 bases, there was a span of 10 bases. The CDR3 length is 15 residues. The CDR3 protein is CASSEDRNFSYEQYF. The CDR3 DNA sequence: TGTGCCAGCAGTGAAGACAGGAATTTCTCCTACGAGCAGTACTTC.

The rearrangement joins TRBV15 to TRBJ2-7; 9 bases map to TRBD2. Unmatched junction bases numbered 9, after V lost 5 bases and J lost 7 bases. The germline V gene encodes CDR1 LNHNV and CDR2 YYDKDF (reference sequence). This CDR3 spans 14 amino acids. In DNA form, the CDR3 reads TGTGCCACCAGCGGCCTAGCGGGACTAACGGAGCAGTACTTC. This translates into CATSGLAGLTEQYF.

CDR3 DNA: TGCGCCAGCAGCCAAGGGACAAATTCCTACGAGCAGTACTTC. Translated: CASSQGTNSYEQYF. The chain couples TRBV4-1 to TRBJ2-7; D perhaps matches TRBD1 (5 bases). Germline V gene data show CDR1 as MGHRA and CDR2 as YSYEKL. V lost 1 base, J lost 1 base, and 8 bases lay in between. The CDR3 runs to 14 residues.

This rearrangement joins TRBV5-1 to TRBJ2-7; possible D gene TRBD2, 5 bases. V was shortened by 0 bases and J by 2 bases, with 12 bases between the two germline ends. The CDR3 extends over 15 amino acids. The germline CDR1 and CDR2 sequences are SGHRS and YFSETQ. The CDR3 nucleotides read TGCGCCAGCAGCTTGGATACGCGGGCGACCTACGAGCAGTACTTC. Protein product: CASSLDTRATYEQYF.

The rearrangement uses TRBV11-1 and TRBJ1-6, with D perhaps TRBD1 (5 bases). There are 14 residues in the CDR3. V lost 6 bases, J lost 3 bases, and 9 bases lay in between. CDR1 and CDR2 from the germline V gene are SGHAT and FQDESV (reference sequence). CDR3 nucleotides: TGTGCCAGCAGTTCCAGGGACTATAATTCACCCCTCCACTTT. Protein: CASSSRDYNSPLHF.

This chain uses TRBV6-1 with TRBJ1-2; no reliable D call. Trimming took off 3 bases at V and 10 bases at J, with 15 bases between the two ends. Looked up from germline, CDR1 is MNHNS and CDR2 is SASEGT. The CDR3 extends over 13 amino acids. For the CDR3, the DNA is TGTGCCAGCAGTGAGGGAACCGCGAGTGACTACACCTTC. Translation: CASSEGTASDYTF.

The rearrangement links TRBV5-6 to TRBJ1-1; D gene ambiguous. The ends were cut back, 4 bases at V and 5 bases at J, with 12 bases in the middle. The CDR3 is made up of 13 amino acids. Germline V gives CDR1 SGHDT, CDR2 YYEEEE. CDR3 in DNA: TGTGCCAGCAGCCTTCGGGTTGCGACTGAAGCTTTCTTT. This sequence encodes CASSLRVATEAFF. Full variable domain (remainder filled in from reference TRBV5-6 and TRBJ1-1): DAGVTQSPTHLIKTRGQQVTLRCSPKSGHDTVSWYQQALGQGPQFIFQYYEEEERQRGNFPDRFSGHQFPNYSSELNVNALLLGDSALYLCASSLRVATEAFFGQGTRLTVV.

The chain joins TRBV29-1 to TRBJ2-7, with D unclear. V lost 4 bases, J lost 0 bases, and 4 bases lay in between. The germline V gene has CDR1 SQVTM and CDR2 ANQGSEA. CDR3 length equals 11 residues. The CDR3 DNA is TGCAGCGTTGGTAACTCCTACGAGCAGTACTTC. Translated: CSVGNSYEQYF.

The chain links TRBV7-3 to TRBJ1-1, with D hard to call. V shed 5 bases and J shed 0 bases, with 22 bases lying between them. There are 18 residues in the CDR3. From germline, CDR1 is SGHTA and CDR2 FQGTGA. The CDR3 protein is CASSTPGIRLYMNTEAFF. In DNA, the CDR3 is TGTGCCAGCAGCACCCCCGGGATAAGGCTCTACATGAACACTGAAGCTTTCTTT.

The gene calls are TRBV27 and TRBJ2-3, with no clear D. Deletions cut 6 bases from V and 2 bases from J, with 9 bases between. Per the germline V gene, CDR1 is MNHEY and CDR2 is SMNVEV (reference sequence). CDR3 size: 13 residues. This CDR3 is CASSLLATDTQYF. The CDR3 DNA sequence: TGTGCCAGCAGCCTCTTAGCCACAGATACGCAGTATTTT.

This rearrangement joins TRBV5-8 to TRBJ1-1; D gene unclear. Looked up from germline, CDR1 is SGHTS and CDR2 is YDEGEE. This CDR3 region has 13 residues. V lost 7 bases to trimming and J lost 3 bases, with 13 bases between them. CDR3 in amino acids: CASPVRMDTEAFF. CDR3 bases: TGTGCCAGCCCCGTGAGAATGGACACTGAAGCTTTCTTT.

CDR3: CASMLIPGQSSGNTIYF. The CDR3 bases are TGTGCCAGCATGCTAATCCCGGGACAGAGCTCTGGAAACACCATATATTTT. V is TRBV7-2 and J is TRBJ1-3, with 7 bases lining up with TRBD1. The length of the CDR3 is 17 residues. Germline lookup yields CDR1 SGHTA and CDR2 FQGNSA. V gave up 7 bases and J gave up 0 bases; unmatched junction bases: 12.

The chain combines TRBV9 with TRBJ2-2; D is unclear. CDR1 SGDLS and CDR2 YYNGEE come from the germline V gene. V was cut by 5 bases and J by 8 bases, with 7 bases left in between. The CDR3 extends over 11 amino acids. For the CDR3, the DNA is TGTGCCAGCAGTAGTTTAGGGGAGCTGTTTTTT. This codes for CASSSLGELFF.

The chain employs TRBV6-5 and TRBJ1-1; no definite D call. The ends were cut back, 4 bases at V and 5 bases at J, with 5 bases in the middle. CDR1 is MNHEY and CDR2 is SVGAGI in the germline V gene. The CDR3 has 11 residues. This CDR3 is CASSLGTEAFF. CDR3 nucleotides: TGTGCCAGCAGTTTGGGGACTGAAGCTTTCTTT.

DNA of the CDR3: TGTGCCAGCAGTTTAGCGGGAGCGGGAGGGTACGAGCAGTACTTC. This gives the protein CASSLAGAGGYEQYF. The rearrangement joins TRBV27 to TRBJ2-7, with 10 bases lining up with TRBD2. The junction had 5 bases not matched to a gene; V was cut back by 2 bases and J by 4 bases. Per the germline V gene, CDR1 is MNHEY and CDR2 is SMNVEV (reference sequence). The CDR3 has 15 amino acids.

CDR3 in DNA: TGTGCCAGCAGCTTGTCAGCCCTGAACACTGAAGCTTTCTTT. Its protein product is CASSLSALNTEAFF. The chain carries TRBV5-6 and TRBJ1-1; D ambiguous. V lost 1 base to trimming and J lost 0 bases, with 7 bases between them. This CDR3 spans 14 amino acids. Looked up from germline, CDR1 is SGHDT and CDR2 is YYEEEE. Variable domain in full (rest from reference TRBV5-6 and TRBJ1-1): DAGVTQSPTHLIKTRGQQVTLRCSPKSGHDTVSWYQQALGQGPQFIFQYYEEEERQRGNFPDRFSGHQFPNYSSELNVNALLLGDSALYLCASSLSALNTEAFFGQGTRLTVV.

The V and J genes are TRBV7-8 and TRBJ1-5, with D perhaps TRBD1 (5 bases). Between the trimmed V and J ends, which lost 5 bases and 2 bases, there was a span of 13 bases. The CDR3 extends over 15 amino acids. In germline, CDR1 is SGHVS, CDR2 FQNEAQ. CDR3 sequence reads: CASSRGLPGNQPQHF. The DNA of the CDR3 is TGTGCCAGCAGCCGGGGCCTGCCAGGCAATCAGCCCCAGCATTTT. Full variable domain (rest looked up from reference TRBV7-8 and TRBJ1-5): GAGVSQSPRYKVAKRGQDVALRCDPISGHVSLFWYQQALGQGPEFLTYFQNEAQLDKSGLPSDRFFAERPEGSVSTLKIQRTQQEDSAVYLCASSRGLPGNQPQHFGDGTRLSIL.